These T cell receptor beta chains were read from a single sample in a study of T-cell reconstitution after alpha-beta-depleted transplantation in children. MiXCR, run by TCRdb on the PCR reads, gives a single entry per CDR3 protein. The sample lists roughly 500,000 distinct CDR3 sequences; 32% were seen once. Sequencing used PBMCs from the stem cell graft donor, obtained from the stem cell graft. These receptors all come from a human donor who donated a stem cell graft to a child with aplastic anemia. Both conserved end residues are part of each CDR3. Fields, in order: D gene, J gene, V gene, clone size, CDR3 DNA, CDR3 protein. The D gene is left open where the match is weak. Where a row states a size, it is once, few, many or the class of an expanded clone; other rows omit it.

NA	TRBJ1-4	TRBV7-9	NA	TGTGCCAGCAGCTTAGCAAGGGCCGGGTTTACTAATGAAAAACTGTTTTTT	CASSLARAGFTNEKLFF
NA	TRBJ2-3	TRBV27	NA	TGTGCCAGCAGTTTTGAGGGTCCCGGCATCGTCTCGGGTGCAGATACGCAGTATTTT	CASSFEGPGIVSGADTQYF
NA	TRBJ1-3	TRBV7-7	NA	TGTGCCAGCGGACCGGGTGGAAACACCATATATTTT	CASGPGGNTIYF
NA	TRBJ1-2	TRBV6-2/TRBV6-3	many	TGTGCCAGCAGTTACGGCCGACAGAACTATGGCTACACCTTC	CASSYGRQNYGYTF
NA	TRBJ1-1	TRBV16	NA	TGTGCCAGCAGCCAATCTGAAAGGGTTGACGCTGAAGCTTTCTTT	CASSQSERVDAEAFF
NA	TRBJ2-1	TRBV27	few	TGTGCCAGCAGTTTAGGGCGGGGTATCAATTCCTACAATGAGCAGTTCTTC	CASSLGRGINSYNEQFF
TRBD1	TRBJ1-4	TRBV7-9	NA	TGTGCCAGCAGCGCCCAGGGGGGAATGAAGGAAAAACTGTTTTTT	CASSAQGGMKEKLFF
NA	TRBJ2-1	TRBV18	NA	TGTGCCAGCTCGGAGGGACAGCCTGAGCAGTTCTTC	CASSEGQPEQFF
TRBD1	TRBJ1-3	TRBV12-3/TRBV12-4	NA	TGTGCCAACCACAGGGGTGGGTCTGGAAACACCATATATTTT	CANHRGGSGNTIYF
TRBD2	TRBJ2-5	TRBV27	few	TGTGCCAGCAGGAAGAGCGGGATAGGGACCCAGTACTTC	CASRKSGIGTQYF